These T cell receptor beta chains were read from a single sample in a study of vaccination and CD4 T cells after COVID-19. TCRdb re-called the PCR reads through MiXCR, storing one row per CDR3 protein. The data contain approximately 19,000 distinct CDR3 sequences, 40% to 60% of them singletons. These receptors have no known antigen. The sequencing used CD4+ T cells from blood, cultured in vitro, collected before SARS-CoV-2 vaccination. The receptors shown here come from a human donor who had recovered from COVID-19. CDR3s leave out the opening cysteine and the closing phenylalanine or tryptophan.

j_call	v_call	cdr3_length	cdr3_aa
TRBJ2-3	TRBV19	12	ASSSPGRSPSQY
TRBJ2-1	TRBV10-1	11	ASSEWRDNEQF
TRBJ2-5	TRBV6-4	13	ASSLRDPHKVTQY
TRBJ2-7	TRBV20-1	15	SARGGLGAGSSYEQY
TRBJ2-2	TRBV6-2/TRBV6-3	13	ASSYSPEGSGELF
TRBJ2-3	TRBV20-1	11	SARDSGTDTQY
TRBJ2-2	TRBV7-8	15	ASSLVLAGGNTGELF
TRBJ2-1	TRBV2	13	ASSAGLAGVNEQF
TRBJ2-3	TRBV20-1	15	SARDSTSGRVTDTQY
TRBJ2-5	TRBV28	15	ASSFLTESLRRETQY
TRBJ1-2	TRBV15	13	ATSRDLGIPYGYT
TRBJ1-2	TRBV2	10	ASRGRNYGYT
TRBJ1-3	TRBV20-1	13	SANGQLSSGNTIY
TRBJ2-7	TRBV2	11	ASSVGRRYEQY
TRBJ2-5	TRBV6-1	13	ASSLGIGSQETQY
TRBJ2-7	TRBV28	15	ASSSNDRIRRAYEQY
TRBJ2-5	TRBV7-2	11	ASSLGLRETQY
TRBJ2-3	TRBV20-1	11	SASGLAADTQY
TRBJ2-5	TRBV24-1	13	ATSDRTSDRETQY